The 11 T cell receptor beta chains below come from one sample, sequenced in a study of identifying expanded T cells in peripheral blood. Here immunoSEQ multiplex PCR was the method, and the copy in TCRdb shows in-frame clones only, minus some. This table holds 81,000 or so clones, less than 90% found once. Sequences were obtained from blood. All receptors come from a person aged 18 to 75 in good health.

The CDR3 spells CASSLGGYRDEQYF. The CDR3 DNA reads TGTGCCAGCAGCTTGGGGGGCTACAGGGATGAGCAGTACTTC. V usage is TRBV5-4 and J usage is TRBJ2-7; a weak D match, TRBD1 (6 bases). Trimming removed 0 bases from V and 7 bases from J, with 14 bases in between. CDR3 size: 14 residues. Germline CDR1 and CDR2: SGHNT and YYREEE (reference sequence).

The chain couples TRBV2 to TRBJ2-1, with TRBD2 matching over 10 bases. The CDR3 sequence is 15 residues long. Trimming cost V 3 bases and J 12 bases; bases outside gene matches: 11. Germline CDR1 SNHLY, CDR2 FYNNEI. CDR3 in DNA: TGTGCCAGCAGTGACCCCCTAGCGGGAGTAACGTGGCAGTTCTTC. Translation: CASSDPLAGVTWQFF.

The gene calls are TRBV29-1 and TRBJ2-2; 10 bases are shared with TRBD2. V gave up 6 bases and J gave up 0 bases; unmatched junction bases: 1. Germline V gene data show CDR1 as SQVTM and CDR2 as ANQGSEA. This CDR3 region has 14 residues. The CDR3 loop reads CSVGTSANTGELFF. CDR3 in DNA: TGCAGCGTGGGGACTAGCGCGAACACCGGGGAGCTGTTTTTT.

This clone showed up just once. The V and J genes are TRBV2 and TRBJ1-4; D remains ambiguous. This CDR3 has 15 amino acids. V lost 5 bases, J lost 4 bases, and 14 bases lay in between. CDR1 is SNHLY, CDR2 FYNNEI, per germline. CDR3 loop: CASSPVTRSNEKLFF. The CDR3, as DNA: TGTGCCAGCAGTCCCGTGACAAGAAGTAATGAAAAACTGTTTTTT.

Remarks on this clone: The junction departs from the called germline gene at one end, perhaps through a read error. CDR3 sequence: CASSLEIAGETQYF. The CDR3 DNA follows: TGTGCTAGCAGCTTAGAAATAGCGGGAGAGACCCAGTACTTC. V usage is TRBV7-7 and J usage is TRBJ2-5; 7 positions agree with TRBD2. The germline V gene has CDR1 SSHAT and CDR2 FNYEAQ (reference sequence). The CDR3 is 14 amino acids.

This clone was picked up one time. V is TRBV11-3 and J is TRBJ2-5; a weak D match, TRBD2 (6 bases). V was trimmed by 5 bases and J by 2 bases, leaving 18 bases between them. CDR1 is SGHNT, CDR2 YENEEA, per germline. This CDR3 has 16 amino acids. DNA for the CDR3: TGTGCCAGCAGCCCAACCTCGGCGGGGATTCAAGAGACCCAGTACTTC. This translates into CASSPTSAGIQETQYF.

The genes are TRBV7-9 and TRBJ2-5; 9 nucleotides align to TRBD2. There are 16 residues in the CDR3. The V gene end was trimmed by 1 base and the J gene end by 0 bases; junction bases not matched to a gene: 3. Germline CDR1 SEHNR, CDR2 FQNEAQ (reference sequence). The CDR3 region is CASSLGLAAYQETQYF. Written as DNA, the CDR3 is TGTGCCAGCAGCTTAGGACTAGCGGCGTACCAAGAGACCCAGTACTTC. The full variable domain, rest sourced from reference TRBV7-9 and TRBJ2-5, is DTGVSQNPRHKITKRGQNVTFRCDPISEHNRLYWYRQTLGQGPEFLTYFQNEAQLEKSRLLSDRFSAERPKGSFSTLEIQRTEQGDSAMYLCASSLGLAAYQETQYFGPGTRLLVL.

This chain connects TRBV7-9 to TRBJ1-3; the D is unclear. The germline V gene has CDR1 SEHNR and CDR2 FQNEAQ (reference sequence). The length of the CDR3 is 17 residues. The V gene lost 0 bases and the J gene lost 0 bases, with 12 bases spanning the gap. CDR3 region: CASSLARGAHSGNTIYF. As DNA, the CDR3 is TGTGCCAGCAGCTTAGCGCGGGGTGCCCACTCTGGAAACACCATATATTTT.

The V call is TRBV9, the J call TRBJ2-3; 8 nucleotides align to TRBD1. Germline CDR1 reads SGDLS; CDR2 reads YYNGEE. CDR3 length: 15 residues. V lost 3 bases, J lost 4 bases, and 7 bases stayed unmatched. CDR3 in amino acids: CASSESGQAADTQYF. The CDR3 coding sequence is TGTGCCAGCAGCGAATCGGGACAGGCCGCAGATACGCAGTATTTT.

This clone was counted a few times. The J gene is TRBJ2-1, the V gene TRBV7-8, with 8 bases fitting TRBD2. The CDR3 consists of 15 residues. Germline V gives CDR1 SGHVS, CDR2 FQNEAQ. V lost 5 bases and J lost 8; bases outside the gene matches: 11. CDR3 sequence reads: CASSTTGTSDDEQFF. CDR3 bases: TGTGCCAGCAGCACAACCGGGACTAGTGACGATGAGCAGTTCTTC.

V gene TRBV7-2 combines with J gene TRBJ1-1; possibly TRBD1 for D (5 bases). With 3 bases removed from V and 0 bases from J, the gap between germline ends came to 14 bases. Germline CDR1 reads SGHTA; CDR2 reads FQGNSA. The CDR3 is 16 residues long. The CDR3 nucleotides read TGTGCCAGCAGCTTCGGGACCGATGCCTTGAACACTGAAGCTTTCTTT. This encodes CASSFGTDALNTEAFF.